A selection of T cell receptor beta chains follows, all from one sample in a study of blood T cell repertoires in COVID-19. Assay: immunoSEQ multiplex PCR; the TCRdb copy retains only in-frame clones and omits some. Of around 380,000 clones listed, more than 65% are singletons. The sample consisted of peripheral blood. The receptors here all came from a human donor with acute or convalescent COVID-19. The donor label of this sample is uncertain. CDR3s include the opening cysteine and the closing phenylalanine or tryptophan. D genes are given only for firm matches. Expanded clones get a size class; other rows say once, few or many, or leave the size out.

V	J	size	D	DNA	CDR3
TRBV2	TRBJ2-7	few	-	TGTGCCAGCATCCACTCGGACAGCTACGAGCAGTACTTC	CASIHSDSYEQYF
TRBV7-7	TRBJ2-5	-	TRBD2	TGTGCCAGCAGCTTAATGGGACTAGCTGGGGAGACCCAGTACTTC	CASSLMGLAGETQYF
TRBV19	TRBJ2-7	-	-	TGTGCCAGTAGTATCACTCTCACCTACGAGCAGTACTTC	CASSITLTYEQYF
TRBV4-2	TRBJ1-5	-	-	TGTGCCAGCAGCCAAGAAAGTTGGGCCGCCAGCAATCAGCCCCAGCATTTT	CASSQESWAASNQPQHF
TRBV29-1	TRBJ2-7	-	-	TGCAGCGTAGCTCTCAGGGGTTACACCTACGAGCAGTACTTC	CSVALRGYTYEQYF
TRBV10-1	TRBJ2-1	-	-	TGCGCCAGCAGTGTGGGGGCTAGCTCCTACAATGAGCAGTTCTTC	CASSVGASSYNEQFF
TRBV29-1	TRBJ1-5	-	TRBD1	TGCAGCGTCCTGGACAGGGGGGGTCAGCCCCAGCATTTT	CSVLDRGGQPQHF
TRBV19	TRBJ2-5	once	-	TGTGCCAGTAGTCCGGGACTTCAAGAGACCCAGTACTTC	CASSPGLQETQYF
TRBV5-1	TRBJ2-7	-	TRBD1	TGCGCCAGCAGCTCGGGACAGGGTTTCGACGAGCAGTACTTC	CASSSGQGFDEQYF
TRBV30	TRBJ2-5	-	-	TGTGCCTGGAGTGTACAGATCGGCAACCAAGAGACCCAGTACTTC	CAWSVQIGNQETQYF
TRBV28	TRBJ1-6	-	-	TGTGCCAGCAGTTCCTTCCGGGGGTTAAATTCACCCCTCCACTTT	CASSSFRGLNSPLHF
TRBV6-2/TRBV6-3	TRBJ1-1	few	TRBD1	TGTGCCAGCAGTTACCCAGGGGGTGACAGGGGGCCGGCCTATGAAGCTTTCTTT	CASSYPGGDRGPAYEAFF
TRBV5-6	TRBJ2-1	once	-	TGTGCCAGCAGCCCCCTCGCGTGGGAGCCCTACAATGAGCAGTTCTTC	CASSPLAWEPYNEQFF
TRBV18	TRBJ1-1	once	-	TGTGCCAGCTCACCACTGGGGGGGAACACTGAAGCTTTCTTT	CASSPLGGNTEAFF
TRBV7-7	TRBJ2-1	-	-	TGTGCCAGCAGCTCAGATGGGGCCCAGGCAAAGCAGTTCTTC	CASSSDGAQAKQFF
TRBV10-1	TRBJ1-1	few	-	TGCGCCAGCAGGACAGCCAAGAACACTGAAGCTTTCTTT	CASRTAKNTEAFF
TRBV30	TRBJ2-3	-	-	TGTGCCTGGAGTGCCTTTGAGTTCACAGATACGCAGTATTTT	CAWSAFEFTDTQYF
TRBV6-5	TRBJ1-1	-	TRBD1	TGTGCCAGCAGGGGGACAGTGAACGAATTTGAAGCTTTCTTT	CASRGTVNEFEAFF
TRBV9	TRBJ1-2	-	TRBD1	TGTGCCAGCAGCGCCAGGACAGGGGGGGACTATGGCTACACCTTC	CASSARTGGDYGYTF
TRBV12-5	TRBJ1-5	-	-	TGTGCTAGTGGTTTGGGTTTCGCTCGGTCCAATCAGCCCCAGCATTTT	CASGLGFARSNQPQHF
TRBV2	TRBJ2-2	-	TRBD2	TGTGCCAGCAGTGTCCGGACTAGCGGGTCCGGGGAGCTGTTTTTT	CASSVRTSGSGELFF
TRBV7-4	TRBJ2-2	few	TRBD2	TGTGCCAGCAGCTTAGGAAGGACTAGCGGGAGGGCCAACGGCGGGGAGCTGTTTTTT	CASSLGRTSGRANGGELFF
TRBV18	TRBJ1-1	once	-	TGTGCCAGCTCACCACGGTCCGAACAACGCCTGGTGAACACTGAAGCTTTCTTT	CASSPRSEQRLVNTEAFF
TRBV18	TRBJ2-5	-	TRBD1	TGTGCCAGCTCACCGGACAGGGTATCGGAGACCCAGTACTTC	CASSPDRVSETQYF
TRBV18	TRBJ1-2	-	TRBD1	TGTGCCAGCTCACCGGGAGGGACAGGGTTGAACTATGGCTACACCTTC	CASSPGGTGLNYGYTF
TRBV29-1	TRBJ1-6	few	-	TGCAGCGTTTCTAGCTCCTATAATTCACCCCTCCACTTT	CSVSSSYNSPLHF
TRBV9	TRBJ1-1	-	-	TGTGCCAGCAGCGTAGTAGGGGGGGACACTGAAGCTTTCTTT	CASSVVGGDTEAFF
TRBV30	TRBJ1-2	-	TRBD1	TGTGCCTGGACCTATGGGACAGCTGGCTACACCTTC	CAWTYGTAGYTF
TRBV5-4	TRBJ2-3	-	TRBD2	TGTGCCAGCAGCTTGGGAGCGGGGGCAGATACGCAGTATTTT	CASSLGAGADTQYF
TRBV6-5	TRBJ1-2	-	-	TGTGCCAGCAGTTATGGGGGGGCAGGAGGCTACACCTTC	CASSYGGAGGYTF
TRBV2	TRBJ1-6	-	TRBD1	TGTGCCAGCAGTGTTTACAGGGGGAATTCACCCCTCCACTTT	CASSVYRGNSPLHF
TRBV30	TRBJ2-3	-	TRBD2	TGTGCCTGGAGTAAACTCGGTAGCGGGGACACAGATACGCAGTATTTT	CAWSKLGSGDTDTQYF
TRBV4-2	TRBJ2-3	-	TRBD2	TGTGCCAGCAGCCCGACTAGCGGCACAGATACGCAGTATTTT	CASSPTSGTDTQYF
TRBV5-8	TRBJ2-2	-	-	TGTGCCAGCAGCTTCATAGCGGTAAACACCGGGGAGCTGTTTTTT	CASSFIAVNTGELFF
TRBV18	TRBJ1-2	-	TRBD1	TGTGCCAGCTCACCCCGGGACAGCCTAGACTATGGCTACACCTTC	CASSPRDSLDYGYTF
TRBV6-5	TRBJ2-7	-	TRBD2	TGTGCCAGCAGAGGTAGCGGGGTCTACGAGCAGTACTTC	CASRGSGVYEQYF
TRBV12-3/TRBV12-4	TRBJ2-7	once	-	TGTGCCAGCACCGCTACAGACCCCTACGAGCAGTACTTC	CASTATDPYEQYF
TRBV10-1	TRBJ2-7	-	-	TGCGCCAGCAGTGAGCATCGGGATCACTACGAGCAGTACTTC	CASSEHRDHYEQYF
TRBV18	TRBJ1-2	-	-	TGTGCCAGCTCAGCACTTACCGGGACAAGGGAAGCTAACTATGGCTACACCTTC	CASSALTGTREANYGYTF
TRBV5-8	TRBJ1-5	-	-	TGTGCCAGCAGCGCTTCCGGACAGTCGTATAGCAATCAGCCCCAGCATTTT	CASSASGQSYSNQPQHF
TRBV5-8	TRBJ2-7	-	-	TGTGCCAGCAGCTTGTTGTTTTTCCGACAAGGGCAGTACTTC	CASSLLFFRQGQYF
TRBV28	TRBJ2-1	-	TRBD2	TGTGCCAGCAAGGCTAGCGGGAGTTCGTCCTACAATGAGCAGTTCTTC	CASKASGSSSYNEQFF
TRBV2	TRBJ2-7	-	TRBD2	TGTGCCAGCAGTCTTCCTAGCGGAAGCTACTACGAGCAGTACTTC	CASSLPSGSYYEQYF
TRBV25-1	TRBJ2-1	-	TRBD1	TGTGCCAGCAGTCCGGGACAGGGTCTTAGGAATGAGCAGTTCTTC	CASSPGQGLRNEQFF
TRBV6-5	TRBJ1-5	-	-	TGTGCCAGCAGTTTGCTCCTGGGGAGTCAGCCCCAGCATTTT	CASSLLLGSQPQHF
TRBV30	TRBJ2-5	-	TRBD2	TGTGCCTGGAAGATCTATCGGGCTAGCGGGGGGGAGACCCAGTACTTC	CAWKIYRASGGETQYF
TRBV19	TRBJ2-1	-	-	TGTGCCAGTAGTATGCGGGTTCGGAGGAATGAGCAGTTCTTC	CASSMRVRRNEQFF
TRBV5-1	TRBJ2-3	-	-	TGCGCCAGCAGCTTAGGCGGGGGCACAGATACGCAGTATTTT	CASSLGGGTDTQYF
TRBV15	TRBJ2-1	-	-	TGTGCCACCAGCAGAGTGTCGCGGTCCTACAATGAGCAGTTCTTC	CATSRVSRSYNEQFF
TRBV6-4	TRBJ2-2	few	-	TGTGCCAGCAGTGCAGGGAACACCGGGGAGCTGTTTTTT	CASSAGNTGELFF
TRBV30	TRBJ2-1	-	-	TGTGCCTGGAGTGTACGGGCAGGGAATTGGAATGAGCAGTTCTTC	CAWSVRAGNWNEQFF
TRBV5-1	TRBJ1-2	-	TRBD1	TGCGCCAGCAGCTTGGAAAGCTTTTCGGGACAGGGAGGTGGCTACACCTTC	CASSLESFSGQGGGYTF
TRBV6-5	TRBJ1-3	-	-	TGTGCCAGCAGCCAGCGGGCCCCACCCGGAAACACCATATATTTT	CASSQRAPPGNTIYF